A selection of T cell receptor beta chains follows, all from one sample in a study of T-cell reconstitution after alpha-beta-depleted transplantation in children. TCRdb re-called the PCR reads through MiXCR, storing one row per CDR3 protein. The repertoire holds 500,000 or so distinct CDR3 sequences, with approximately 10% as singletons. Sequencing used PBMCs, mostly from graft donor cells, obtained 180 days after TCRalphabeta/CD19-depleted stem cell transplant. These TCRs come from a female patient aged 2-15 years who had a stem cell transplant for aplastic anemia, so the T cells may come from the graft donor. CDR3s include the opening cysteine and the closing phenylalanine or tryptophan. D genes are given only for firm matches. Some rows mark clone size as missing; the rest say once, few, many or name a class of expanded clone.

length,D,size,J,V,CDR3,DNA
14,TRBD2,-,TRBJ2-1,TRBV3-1,CASSQEGLAFEQFF,TGTGCCAGCAGCCAAGAGGGACTAGCTTTTGAGCAGTTCTTC
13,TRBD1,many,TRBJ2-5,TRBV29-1,CSVDRGLQETQYF,TGCAGCGTAGACAGGGGACTCCAAGAGACCCAGTACTTC
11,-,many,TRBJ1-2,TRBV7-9,CASSFGHGYTF,TGTGCCAGCAGCTTTGGGCACGGCTACACCTTC
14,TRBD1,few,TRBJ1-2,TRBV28,CANETGGLSNGYTF,TGTGCCAACGAAACAGGGGGCTTATCGAATGGCTACACCTTC
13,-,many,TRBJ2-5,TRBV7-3,CASSSLVGETQYF,TGTGCCAGCAGCTCTTTAGTGGGGGAGACCCAGTACTTC
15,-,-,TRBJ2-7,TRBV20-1,CSATSWAEHPYEQYF,TGCAGTGCTACGAGCTGGGCAGAACATCCCTACGAGCAGTACTTC
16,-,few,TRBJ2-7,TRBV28,CASRRKWVHRSYEQYF,TGTGCCAGCAGACGAAAATGGGTACACCGGTCGTACGAGCAGTACTTC
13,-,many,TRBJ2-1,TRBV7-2,CASSEGALAEQFF,TGTGCCAGCAGCGAAGGGGCCTTAGCGGAGCAGTTCTTC
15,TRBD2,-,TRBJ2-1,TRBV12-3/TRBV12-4,CASSTLAGGPNEQFF,TGTGCCAGCAGCACACTAGCGGGAGGGCCCAATGAGCAGTTCTTC
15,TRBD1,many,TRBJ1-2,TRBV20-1,CSARDLDRGQDGYTF,TGCAGTGCTAGAGATCTGGACAGGGGGCAGGATGGCTACACCTTC
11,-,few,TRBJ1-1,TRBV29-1,CSVPWGTEAFF,TGCAGCGTTCCGTGGGGCACTGAAGCTTTCTTT
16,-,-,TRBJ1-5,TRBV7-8,CASSFFGTASGQPQHF,TGTGCCAGCAGCTTCTTCGGGACGGCGTCTGGTCAGCCCCAGCATTTT
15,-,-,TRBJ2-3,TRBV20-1,CSARGLDWYTDTQYF,TGCAGTGCTAGAGGCCTGGACTGGTACACAGATACGCAGTATTTT
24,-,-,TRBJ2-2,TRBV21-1,CASSKVSWGERFYRQGSDPGELFF,TGTGCCAGCAGCAAAGTGTCGTGGGGAGAACGATTTTATAGACAGGGGAGTGACCCCGGGGAGCTGTTTTTT
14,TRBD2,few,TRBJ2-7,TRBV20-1,CSAGPPGTTYEQYF,TGCAGTGCTGGTCCGCCGGGGACTACCTACGAGCAGTACTTC
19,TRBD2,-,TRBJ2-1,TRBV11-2,CASSLPGLAGSDCLGEQFF,TGTGCCAGCAGCCTCCCGGGACTAGCGGGTAGTGATTGCCTAGGCGAGCAGTTCTTC
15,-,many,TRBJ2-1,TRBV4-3,CASSQGTQYRNEQFF,TGCGCCAGCAGCCAAGGAACCCAGTACCGAAATGAGCAGTTCTTC
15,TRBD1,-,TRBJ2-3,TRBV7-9,CASSFSQGATDTQYF,TGTGCCAGCAGCTTCTCACAGGGGGCTACAGATACGCAGTATTTT
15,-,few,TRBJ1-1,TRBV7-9,CASSLGNWGNTEAFF,TGTGCCAGCAGCTTGGGGAATTGGGGGAACACTGAAGCTTTCTTT
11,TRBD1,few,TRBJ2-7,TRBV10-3,CAISEDREKYF,TGTGCCATCAGTGAGGACAGGGAGAAGTACTTC
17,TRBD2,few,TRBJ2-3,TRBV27,CASSSPLGTSVIDTQYF,TGTGCCAGCAGTTCTCCCCTTGGGACTAGCGTTATAGATACGCAGTATTTT
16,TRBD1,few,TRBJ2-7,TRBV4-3,CASSPRGDRDSYEQYF,TGCGCCAGCAGTCCACGAGGGGACAGGGACTCCTACGAGCAGTACTTC
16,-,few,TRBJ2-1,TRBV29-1,CSVGIGAGRSYNEQFF,TGCAGCGTTGGGATTGGGGCGGGAAGGTCCTACAATGAGCAGTTCTTC
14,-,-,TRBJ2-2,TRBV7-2,CASSLLRNTGELFF,TGTGCCAGCAGCTTATTGAGGAACACCGGGGAGCTGTTTTTT
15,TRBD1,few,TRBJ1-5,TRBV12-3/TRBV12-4,CASSLAQTGYQPQHF,TGTGCCAGCAGTTTAGCGCAGACAGGGTATCAGCCCCAGCATTTT
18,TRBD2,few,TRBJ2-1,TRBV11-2,CASSRTFIAGAPYNEQFF,TGTGCCAGCAGCCGCACTTTCATAGCGGGAGCCCCCTACAATGAGCAGTTCTTC
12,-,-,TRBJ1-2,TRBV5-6,CASSLQGRGYTF,TGTGCCAGCAGCTTGCAGGGGCGGGGCTACACCTTC
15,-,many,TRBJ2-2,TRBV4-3,CASSQVGRRDGELFF,TGCGCCAGCAGCCAAGTCGGGAGACGGGACGGGGAGCTGTTTTTT
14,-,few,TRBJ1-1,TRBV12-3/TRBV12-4,CASGPRDKNTEAFF,TGTGCCAGCGGTCCCCGGGACAAGAACACTGAAGCTTTCTTT
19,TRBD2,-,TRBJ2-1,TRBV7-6,CASSQGVEREGRSYNEQFF,TGTGCCAGCTCGCAAGGAGTGGAGCGGGAGGGCCGATCCTACAATGAGCAGTTCTTC
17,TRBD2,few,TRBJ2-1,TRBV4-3,CASSQVRGSGMSYEQFF,TGCGCCAGCAGCCAAGTGCGGGGGAGCGGGATGTCCTATGAGCAGTTCTTC
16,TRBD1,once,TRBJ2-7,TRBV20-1,CSARRAFSTGGYEQYF,TGCAGTGCTAGGCGTGCCTTTTCGACAGGGGGCTACGAGCAGTACTTC
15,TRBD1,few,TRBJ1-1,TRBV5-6,CASSSQGVLSTEAFF,TGTGCCAGCAGCTCCCAGGGGGTCCTCTCCACTGAAGCTTTCTTT
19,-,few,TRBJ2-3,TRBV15,CATSREAGGKMRGTDTQYF,TGTGCCACCAGCAGAGAGGCCGGGGGCAAGATGAGGGGCACAGATACGCAGTATTTT
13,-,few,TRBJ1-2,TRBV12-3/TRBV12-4,CASSWGRGGGYTF,TGTGCCAGCAGTTGGGGGAGGGGTGGAGGCTACACCTTC
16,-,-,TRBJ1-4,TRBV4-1,CASSQPERVRGEKLFF,TGCGCCAGCAGTCAGCCTGAAAGGGTCCGAGGTGAAAAACTGTTTTTT